This record covers a single T cell receptor (beta chain). What it binds is not known. Trimming left V 0 bases short and J 7 bases short, with 12 bases between. This CDR3 region has 14 residues. CDR1 and CDR2 (germline): MNHNS, SASEGT. Data came from immunoSEQ multiplex PCR; TCRdb stores just in-frame clones and leaves some out. The sample has 75,000 to 90,000 clones, approximately 85% seen once. The source of the sample is a study of T cell responses to AZD1222 COVID-19 vaccine. The study's findings and limits: Reportedly, close to half of spike-specific TCRs are directed against unmutated variant regions. Among AZD1222 vaccinees, only six or seven were seropositive at baseline.

Sequenced here: peripheral blood, sampled 28 days after the second AZD1222 dose. The receptor's source is an adult who received the AZD1222 COVID-19 vaccine. The rearrangement joins TRBV6-1 to TRBJ1-2; no clear D gene. The CDR3 loop is CASSEARAGGGYTF. CDR3 bases: TGTGCCAGCAGTGAAGCGAGGGCTGGTGGTGGCTACACCTTC.